This T cell receptor beta chain was identified during a study of blood T cell repertoires in COVID-19. Study-wide context: Sources were T cells, B-cell-depleted T cells, or PBMCs; the material itself was cDNA or gDNA.

TCRdb's copy holds only in-frame clones and misses some; the assay was immunoSEQ multiplex PCR. Here the sample spans about 480,000 clones, 70% to 90% being singletons. The CDR3 spans 15 residues. Losses at the gene ends were 6 bases for V and 2 bases for J; bases not matched to a gene: 7. Germline V lookup: CDR1 MNHEY, CDR2 SVGAGI. Participant-reported clinical history was the basis for cohort assignment. Each recovered donor of Cohort 3 presented with two negative PCRs, clearance, or symptom resolution. This clonotype originated in a woman aged 55-69 years who had recovered from COVID-19. The genes are TRBV6-5 and TRBJ1-3; 7 nucleotides match TRBD1. The sample was PBMCs or T cells enriched from blood (not recorded which). CDR3 in amino acids: CASSRTTGPGNTIYF. DNA for the CDR3: TGTGCCAGCAGCCGAACGACAGGGCCTGGAAACACCATATATTTT.